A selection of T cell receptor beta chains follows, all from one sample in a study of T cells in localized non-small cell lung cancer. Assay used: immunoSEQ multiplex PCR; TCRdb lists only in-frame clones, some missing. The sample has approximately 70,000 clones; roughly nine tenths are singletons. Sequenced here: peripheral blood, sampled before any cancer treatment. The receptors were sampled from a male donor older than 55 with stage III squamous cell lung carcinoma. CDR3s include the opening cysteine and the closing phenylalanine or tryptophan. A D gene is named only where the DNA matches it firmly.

TGCAGCGTTGAAGAGTTACCGCTCCAAGAGACCCAGTACTTC	CSVEELPLQETQYF	TRBV29-1	TRBJ2-5	.
TGTGCCAGCTCCCGAAAGGGAGAGAACACTGAAGCTTTCTTT	CASSRKGENTEAFF	TRBV6-6	TRBJ1-1	.
TGTGCCATCAGTGATGGCTCCCGAAATTCACCCCTCCACTTT	CAISDGSRNSPLHF	TRBV10-3	TRBJ1-6	.
TGTGCCAGCAGCTTAGGGGAGAGCAATGAAAAACTGTTTTTT	CASSLGESNEKLFF	TRBV7-9	TRBJ1-4	.
TGTGCCAGCAGCTTTGGAAGGAGCTCCTATAATTCACCCCTCCACTTT	CASSFGRSSYNSPLHF	TRBV11-2	TRBJ1-6	.
TGTGCCAGCAGCTTGTATAGCGGGGGATTCCTCTCCTACGAGCAGTACTTC	CASSLYSGGFLSYEQYF	TRBV7-9	TRBJ2-7	TRBD2
TGTGCCAGCAGGTTACAGGGAGAGGTGAACTATGGCTACACCTTC	CASRLQGEVNYGYTF	TRBV28	TRBJ1-2	.
TGTGCCAGCAGGGAGGGGGTGCCAGGGGAAAAACTGTTTTTT	CASREGVPGEKLFF	TRBV6-1	TRBJ1-4	.
TGCGCCAGCAGCTTGGCCCGGGGCGGTACGCAGTATTTT	CASSLARGGTQYF	TRBV5-1	TRBJ2-3	.
TGTGCCTGGAGTGTACCGGGGACCCCAGCGATCTTT	CAWSVPGTPAIF	TRBV30	TRBJ1-1	.
TGTGCCAGCAGCTTACGAGTTGAGCCCCAGCATTTT	CASSLRVEPQHF	TRBV7-9	TRBJ1-5	.
TGCGCCAGCAGTCATTTTATACGGACCGGATGGGAGACCCAGTACTTC	CASSHFIRTGWETQYF	TRBV23-1	TRBJ2-5	.
TGTGCCAGTAGTATGGACAGTTATAGCAATCAGCCCCAGCATTTT	CASSMDSYSNQPQHF	TRBV19	TRBJ1-5	.
TGTGCCAGCAGTGAAGGGCACCAAGAGGACTATGGCTACACCTTC	CASSEGHQEDYGYTF	TRBV2	TRBJ1-2	.
TGTGCCAGCAGCTTAGGACAGGCCGGGGAGCTGTTTTTT	CASSLGQAGELFF	TRBV11-3	TRBJ2-2	.
TGTGCCAGTAGTATGGTGACAATTACCTACAATGAGCAGTTCTTC	CASSMVTITYNEQFF	TRBV19	TRBJ2-1	.
TGTGCCAGCAGTTACGCCCAAAACTGGGACTATGGCTACACCTTC	CASSYAQNWDYGYTF	TRBV6-5	TRBJ1-2	.
TGCGCCAGCAGCTTGTCCCAGGGGGGAGACACCGGGGAGCTGTTTTTT	CASSLSQGGDTGELFF	TRBV5-1	TRBJ2-2	.
TGTGCTAGCAGCTTTCGACAGGGATCAGAGACCCAGTACTTC	CASSFRQGSETQYF	TRBV7-7	TRBJ2-5	TRBD1
TGTGCCAGCAAAGGCGGGCCCGCGAACACCGGGGAGCTGTTTTTT	CASKGGPANTGELFF	TRBV2	TRBJ2-2	.
TGTGCCAGTAGTATAGTGGAGGCAGGGCGGCGGCAGCCCCAGCATTTT	CASSIVEAGRRQPQHF	TRBV19	TRBJ1-5	.
TGCAGCGTTCCCCTACTGACAGACGCCTATGGCTACACCTTC	CSVPLLTDAYGYTF	TRBV29-1	TRBJ1-2	.